A selection of T cell receptor beta chains follows, all from one sample in a study of blood T cell repertoires in COVID-19. The repertoire was sequenced with immunoSEQ multiplex PCR; TCRdb's copy has only in-frame clones and lacks some. The sample lists around 190,000 clones; roughly 81% were seen once. Sequencing input: peripheral blood. The receptor set was obtained from a woman in her 40s with COVID-19, enrolled during active disease. CDR3s include the opening cysteine and the closing phenylalanine or tryptophan. D genes are given only for firm matches. Size is omitted from some rows. Given values are once, few, many or a class for expanded clones.

v_gene	d_gene	j_gene	abundance	CDR3nt	CDR3aa
TRBV10-1	TRBD2	TRBJ2-1	-	TGCGCCAGCAGTCCAGCGGGGGATAATGAGCAGTTCTTC	CASSPAGDNEQFF
TRBV30	-	TRBJ1-1	-	TGTGCCTGGTCCGGACAAGCGAACACTGAAGCTTTCTTT	CAWSGQANTEAFF
TRBV28	TRBD1	TRBJ1-2	-	TGTGCCAGCAGTTCCGGGACAGCAAACTATGGCTACACCTTC	CASSSGTANYGYTF
TRBV6-5	TRBD2	TRBJ2-1	-	TGTGCCAGCAGTTATCGGACTAGCGGTTACAATGAGCAGTTCTTC	CASSYRTSGYNEQFF
TRBV7-9	TRBD1	TRBJ1-4	-	TGTGCCAGCAGCTTAGGTGGGGGACAGGGAGGATGGAGTGAAAAACTGTTTTTT	CASSLGGGQGGWSEKLFF
TRBV9	TRBD2	TRBJ2-3	-	TGTGCCAGCACCAATGGGGCGGGGGGGCCCACAGATACGCAGTATTTT	CASTNGAGGPTDTQYF
TRBV6-5	TRBD1	TRBJ1-1	-	TGTGCCAGCAGCCGGGACAGATCGAACACTGAAGCTTTCTTT	CASSRDRSNTEAFF
TRBV12-3/TRBV12-4	-	TRBJ1-5	-	TGTGCCAGCAGCCGCGACGGGTATCAGCCCCAGCATTTT	CASSRDGYQPQHF
TRBV5-6	-	TRBJ2-1	-	TGTGCCAGCAGCCCTCGCCCCGGAGTTAAGAATGAGCAGTTCTTC	CASSPRPGVKNEQFF
TRBV18	TRBD1	TRBJ2-3	-	TGTGCCAGCTCACCTAAGGGACAGGAGACAGATACGCAGTATTTT	CASSPKGQETDTQYF
TRBV6-5	-	TRBJ2-1	-	TGTGCCAGCAGTTACTCGGAGGAAAGCTCCTACAATGAGCAGTTCTTC	CASSYSEESSYNEQFF
TRBV5-1	-	TRBJ1-1	-	TGCGCCAGCAGCTTGGACGGAGTAGAGGTTCTTGGCGGCATGAACACTGAAGCTTTCTTT	CASSLDGVEVLGGMNTEAFF
TRBV19	TRBD1	TRBJ1-6	-	TGTGCCAGTAGTCTCAACAGGGGGACGTTGGATAATTCACCCCTCCACTTT	CASSLNRGTLDNSPLHF
TRBV9	-	TRBJ2-1	-	TGTGCCAGCAGCGTACTGAATGAGCAGTTCTTC	CASSVLNEQFF
TRBV5-4	TRBD2	TRBJ2-3	once	TGTGCCAGCAGCATGACTAGCATCGTAACAGATACGCAGTATTTT	CASSMTSIVTDTQYF
TRBV6-5	TRBD1	TRBJ1-2	-	TGTGCCAGCAGTTCCCGCGGGACAGGGAAGCGCTATGGCTACACCTTC	CASSSRGTGKRYGYTF
TRBV4-1	-	TRBJ1-1	-	TGCGCCAGCAGCCAAGACCAGGTGGCTGGGTCAGCTTTCTTT	CASSQDQVAGSAFF
TRBV6-6	TRBD1	TRBJ1-5	once	TGTGCCAGCAGTTGGACAGGGGATAGCAATCAGCCCCAGCATTTT	CASSWTGDSNQPQHF
TRBV4-2	-	TRBJ1-4	-	TGTGCCAGCAGCCAGGACGGTCAGGGAGGGGAAAAACTGTTTTTT	CASSQDGQGGEKLFF
TRBV7-8	-	TRBJ1-6	-	TGTGCCAGCAGCTTAGACCCCTTTCTTCGGCCCCTCCACTTT	CASSLDPFLRPLHF
TRBV29-1	-	TRBJ1-1	-	TGCAGCGTTGTTGAGGGAGGGGTGGGGACTGAAGCTTTCTTT	CSVVEGGVGTEAFF
TRBV13	-	TRBJ2-3	-	TGTGCCAGCAGCTTCGGGGATACGCAGTATTTT	CASSFGDTQYF
TRBV4-1	TRBD2	TRBJ2-1	-	TGCGCCTCCCGGGGGGGTACCTACAATGAGCAGTTCTTC	CASRGGTYNEQFF
TRBV11-3	TRBD2	TRBJ2-3	-	TGTGCCAGCAGCTTAGTTGCGGGGGGCACAGATACGCAGTATTTT	CASSLVAGGTDTQYF
TRBV5-6	-	TRBJ1-3	once	TGTGCCAGCAGCTTGTTTACAGGACCCGCATCTGGAAACACCATATATTTT	CASSLFTGPASGNTIYF
TRBV3-1/TRBV3-2	-	TRBJ2-2	-	TGTGCCAGCAGCCAGGGGAGTGGCACCGGGGAGCTGTTTTTT	CASSQGSGTGELFF
TRBV27	TRBD1	TRBJ1-1	few	TGTGCCAGCAGTACCCGACAGGGGCGCGGGGGCACTGAAGCTTTCTTT	CASSTRQGRGGTEAFF
TRBV19	TRBD1	TRBJ1-2	-	TGTGCCAGTAGTACCACAGGGGGGAGAGACTATGGCTACACCTTC	CASSTTGGRDYGYTF
TRBV27	-	TRBJ1-2	-	TGTGCCAGCTCCAAATCGGAGGGGAGGCGTGGCTACACCTTC	CASSKSEGRRGYTF
TRBV5-5	-	TRBJ2-2	-	TGTGCCAGCAGCTTGGCCGGTTCATTCAGGGTCACCGGGGAGCTGTTTTTT	CASSLAGSFRVTGELFF
TRBV28	TRBD1	TRBJ2-1	-	TGTGCCAGCAGGGCAGGGGGTTCCTACAATGAGCAGTTCTTC	CASRAGGSYNEQFF